One and the same sample provided the 13 T cell receptor beta chains below, sequenced in a study of T cell responses to AZD1222 COVID-19 vaccine. Profiled with immunoSEQ multiplex PCR; TCRdb holds only in-frame clones, not every one. This table has more than 100,000 clones, about 90% appearing once. Material: peripheral blood, obtained 28 days after the second AZD1222 dose. All receptors derive from an adult who received the AZD1222 COVID-19 vaccine.

V usage is TRBV30 and J usage is TRBJ2-3; 7 nucleotides match TRBD1. The trim removed 6 bases at V and 5 bases at J, leaving 14 bases unmatched. There are 15 residues in the CDR3. Per the germline V gene, CDR1 is GTSNPN and CDR2 is SVGIG (reference sequence). CDR3 nucleotides: TGTGCCTGTCAGACAGGGCCGGTTCAAGGAGATACGCAGTATTTT. Protein: CACQTGPVQGDTQYF.

The chain recombines TRBV2 with TRBJ1-6; the D gene is possibly TRBD1 (5 bases). Trimming removed 3 bases at V and 9 bases at J, with 6 bases between. Germline V lookup: CDR1 SNHLY, CDR2 FYNNEI. This CDR3 comprises 12 residues. The CDR3 protein is CASSEDTSPLHF. The CDR3 DNA reads TGTGCCAGCAGTGAGGACACTTCACCCCTCCACTTT.

The chain employs TRBV5-5 and TRBJ2-5, with a weak D call TRBD1 (6 bases). Per germline, CDR1 SGHKS and CDR2 YYEKEE (reference sequence). V was clipped by 3 bases and J by 3 bases, with 9 bases between them. The CDR3 has 13 amino acids. CDR3 loop: CASSSGQKETQYF. The CDR3 DNA follows: TGTGCCAGCAGCTCAGGACAGAAAGAGACCCAGTACTTC.

This chain uses TRBV27 with TRBJ2-7; 8 positions agree with TRBD2. After removal of 6 bases from V and 2 bases from J, the junction contained 6 bases not matched to a gene. CDR1 and CDR2 (germline): MNHEY, SMNVEV (reference sequence). CDR3 size: 14 residues. For the CDR3, the DNA is TGTGCCAGCAGCCGGGGGGGAGGGGCCTACGAGCAGTACGTC. This sequence encodes CASSRGGGAYEQYV.

This clone was seen only a few times. The DNA of the CDR3 is TGCGCCAGCAGCTTGCAACAAGAGACCCAGTACTTC. Amino acid sequence: CASSLQQETQYF. J is TRBJ2-5 and V is TRBV5-1; unclear D gene. The V gene lost 1 base and the J gene lost 2 bases, with 3 bases spanning the gap. The CDR3 has 12 amino acids. Germline V CDR1 and CDR2: SGHRS, YFSETQ.

The chain carries TRBV5-1 and TRBJ2-3, with 11 nucleotides matching TRBD2. V trimming: 4 bases; J trimming: 3 bases; junction bases outside the gene matches: 7. CDR1 and CDR2 from the germline V gene are SGHRS and YFSETQ. This CDR3 spans 16 amino acids. The CDR3 DNA is TGCGCCAGCAGCAACGCTAGCGGGAGGAGTACAGATACGCAGTATTTT. This sequence encodes CASSNASGRSTDTQYF.

V usage is TRBV7-8 and J usage is TRBJ2-2; D possibly corresponds to TRBD2 (6 bases). Germline V gene lookup returns CDR1 SGHVS and CDR2 FQNEAQ. Trimming left V 1 base short and J 7 bases short, with 16 bases between. This CDR3 has 16 amino acids. The DNA of the CDR3 is TGTGCCAGCAGCTTAGGACTAGTCCAGGAAGGCGGGGAGCTGTTTTTT. This translates into CASSLGLVQEGGELFF. The variable domain in full, with the rest retrieved from reference TRBV7-8 and TRBJ2-2, is GAGVSQSPRYKVAKRGQDVALRCDPISGHVSLFWYQQALGQGPEFLTYFQNEAQLDKSGLPSDRFFAERPEGSVSTLKIQRTQQEDSAVYLCASSLGLVQEGGELFFGEGSRLTVL.

The chain uses TRBV18 and TRBJ1-5; D remains unclear. This CDR3 has 14 amino acids. Trimming took off 1 base at V and 5 bases at J, with 9 bases between the two ends. The germline gives CDR1 KGHSH, CDR2 LQKENI. CDR3 loop: CASSPQEADQPQHF. The CDR3 bases are TGTGCCAGCTCACCACAGGAAGCGGATCAGCCCCAGCATTTT. Using reference TRBV18 and TRBJ1-5 for the parts outside the CDR3, the full variable domain is NAGVMQNPRHLVRRRGQEARLRCSPMKGHSHVYWYRQLPEEGLKFMVYLQKENIIDESGMPKERFSAEFPKEGPSILRIQQVVRGDSAAYFCASSPQEADQPQHFGDGTRLSIL.

The V and J genes are TRBV4-3 and TRBJ2-1, with D uncertain. The V end lost 0 bases, the J end lost 6 bases, and 9 bases lay between the germline ends. This CDR3 contains 14 residues. CDR1 and CDR2 (germline): LGHNA, YSLEER. In DNA, the CDR3 is TGCGCCAGCAGCCAAGACGAGCTTATCAATGAGCAGTTCTTC. Its translation: CASSQDELINEQFF.

The chain recombines TRBV24-1 with TRBJ1-5, with 12 nucleotides matching TRBD1. This CDR3 comprises 17 residues. The junction had 4 bases not matched to a gene; V was cut back by 3 bases and J by 2 bases. CDR1 is KGHDR and CDR2 is SFDVKD in the germline V gene. For the CDR3, the DNA is TGTGCCACCAGTGATGGGGGACAGGGGGCTGGCAATCAGCCCCAGCATTTT. Translation: CATSDGGQGAGNQPQHF.

In DNA form, the CDR3 reads TGTGCCAGCAGCGCGGGCTCTCCTGCCGGCGTATATGGCTACACCTTC. The encoded protein is CASSAGSPAGVYGYTF. This chain joins TRBV9 and TRBJ1-2, with D uncertain. Germline CDR1 reads SGDLS; CDR2 reads YYNGEE. V lost 3 bases to trimming and J lost 5 bases, with 20 bases between them. The CDR3 contains 16 residues.

This chain uses TRBV7-2 with TRBJ2-5, with 8 bases identical to TRBD2. V lost 4 bases, J lost 4 bases, and 2 bases stayed unmatched. The CDR3 contains 13 residues. Germline CDR1 and CDR2: SGHTA and FQGNSA. In nucleotides, the CDR3 is TGTGCCAGCAGCTCTAGCGGGTTAGAGACCCAGTACTTC. Translating it yields CASSSSGLETQYF. Together with reference TRBV7-2 and TRBJ2-5, the CDR3 gives the full variable domain: GAGVSQSPSNKVTEKGKDVELRCDPISGHTALYWYRQSLGQGLEFLIYFQGNSAPDKSGLPSDRFSAERTGGSVSTLTIQRTQQEDSAVYLCASSSSGLETQYFGPGTRLLVL.

This clone was counted a few times. The rearrangement uses TRBV5-1 and TRBJ1-1; D unresolved. CDR1 is SGHRS, CDR2 YFSETQ, per germline. V lost 2 bases and J lost 6, with 8 bases in between. This CDR3 spans 12 amino acids. CDR3 DNA sequence: TGCGCCAGCAGCTTCGGAGAGGCTGAAGCTTTCTTT. Its protein product is CASSFGEAEAFF.